These 30 T cell receptor beta chains were sequenced from one sample in a study of CD8+CD57+ T cells in acquired aplastic anemia. Genomic DNA constituted the template upon which TCR beta VDJ and CDR3 profiling was performed. Via MiXCR, TCRdb re-called the reads, giving one row per CDR3 protein. The sample includes approximately 170,000 distinct CDR3 sequences, 55% to 75% seen only once; the top ten take 45% to 50%. Source material: sorted CD4+, CD8+, or CD8+CD57+ T cells (not recorded which) from PBMCs. These receptors were collected from a human donor in good health.

This clonotype was seen only a few times. The chain recombines TRBV15 with TRBJ2-1, with D tentatively TRBD1 (5 bases). The CDR3 consists of 14 residues. Trimming removed 3 bases from V and 4 bases from J, with 10 bases in between. Germline V lookup: CDR1 LNHNV, CDR2 YYDKDF (reference sequence). The CDR3 region is CATSRYDSYNEQFF. DNA of the CDR3: TGTGCCACCAGCAGGTATGACAGTTACAATGAGCAGTTCTTC. Full variable domain (rest looked up from reference TRBV15 and TRBJ2-1): DAMVIQNPRYQVTQFGKPVTLSCSQTLNHNVMYWYQQKSSQAPKLLFHYYDKDFNNEADTPDNFQSRRPNTSFCFLDIRSPGLGDTAMYLCATSRYDSYNEQFFGPGTRLTVL.

The V gene is TRBV7-3, the J gene TRBJ2-1, with 9 bases that match TRBD1. CDR1 and CDR2 (germline): SGHTA, FQGTGA. There are 16 residues in the CDR3. J lost 4 bases, V lost 2 bases, and 6 bases had no gene match. CDR3 nucleotide sequence: TGTGCCAGCAGCTTACTAGGACAGGGGAAGTACAATGAGCAGTTCTTC. It encodes CASSLLGQGKYNEQFF.

This rearrangement joins TRBV9 to TRBJ1-2; D not certain. The length of the CDR3 is 15 residues. Per the germline V gene, CDR1 is SGDLS and CDR2 is YYNGEE. The V and J ends lost 0 bases and 3 bases respectively, with 12 bases between them. CDR3 region: CASSVVGEQYYGYTF. The DNA of the CDR3 is TGTGCCAGCAGCGTAGTAGGTGAACAATACTATGGCTACACCTTC.

The V and J genes are TRBV7-2 and TRBJ2-7, with D possibly TRBD1 on 6 matching bases. This CDR3 is built from 16 residues. Between the trimmed V and J ends, which lost 2 bases and 5 bases, there was a span of 19 bases. Germline V gene sequence: CDR1 SGHTA, CDR2 FQGNSA. The CDR3 protein is CASSLSLRQGPNEQYF. The CDR3 DNA reads TGTGCCAGCAGCTTATCCCTGAGGCAGGGGCCGAACGAGCAGTACTTC.

The V call is TRBV2, the J call TRBJ1-5; D perhaps matches TRBD1 (5 bases). V shed 7 bases and J shed 7 bases, with 17 bases lying between them. Germline values: CDR1 SNHLY, CDR2 FYNNEI. CDR3 length equals 14 residues. The CDR3 loop reads CASKGIAEGQPQHF. The CDR3 region has the DNA TGTGCCAGCAAAGGTATCGCTGAGGGGCAGCCCCAGCATTTT.

J is TRBJ2-6 and V is TRBV10-3; 10 nucleotides agree with TRBD2. In germline, CDR1 is ENHRY, CDR2 SYGVKD. With 11 bases clipped from V and 4 bases from J, the junction kept 11 bases outside the gene matches. The CDR3 sequence is 16 residues long. The CDR3 DNA follows: TGTGCCTCCTCTGGCCTAGCGGGAGTGGGGGCCAACGTCCTGACTTTC. This gives the protein CASSGLAGVGANVLTF.

Concerning this clonotype: Its ends do not fully match the called genes, so a read error is possible. The V and J genes are TRBV2 and TRBJ1-1; a weak D match, TRBD1 (6 bases). The V gene's germline CDR1 is SNHLY and CDR2 FYNNEI. This CDR3 has 15 amino acids. This CDR3 reads CASSEVGAGDTEAFF. The DNA for the CDR3 is TGTGCCAGCAGTGAAGTTGGGGCAGGGGACACCGAAGCTTTCTTT.

The chain has TRBV2 and TRBJ2-7; D may match TRBD1 or TRBD2 (5 bases each). The germline gives CDR1 SNHLY, CDR2 FYNNEI. Trimming pared 4 bases from V and 3 bases from J, leaving 10 bases between. This CDR3 contains 13 residues. The CDR3, as DNA: TGTGCCAGCAGTGGGGGGATTAACTACGAGCAGTACTTC. Amino acid sequence: CASSGGINYEQYF.

Of note for this clonotype: No conserved phenylalanine or tryptophan ends this CDR3, so it is likely a read error. The V gene is TRBV7-4, the J gene TRBJ2-3, with 16 bases identical to TRBD2. Germline values: CDR1 SGHVT, CDR2 SQSDAQ. The ends lost 5 bases at V and 8 bases at J; junction bases unmatched: 13. CDR3 length equals 18 residues. The CDR3 sequence is CASSPRGTSGRAGATQYL. The CDR3 DNA sequence: TGTGCCAGCAGCCCCCGAGGGACTAGCGGGAGGGCCGGAGCTACGCAGTATCTT.

The chain has TRBV9 and TRBJ2-1, with D possibly matching TRBD2 (5 bases). The CDR3 consists of 15 residues. Germline V gene lookup returns CDR1 SGDLS and CDR2 YYNGEE. Trimming stripped 1 base from V and 4 bases from J, with 12 bases between. The CDR3 DNA reads as TGTGCCAGCAGCGTAAGGTCTAGCAATTACAATGAGCAGTTCTTC. This gives the protein CASSVRSSNYNEQFF.

The table lists this clonotype with a few counts. DNA for the CDR3: TGTGCCAGCAGCCAAGCAGGGGGCCTGGGCAATCAGCCCCAGCATTTT. Translation: CASSQAGGLGNQPQHF. The V and J genes are TRBV4-2 and TRBJ1-5; 8 bases agree with TRBD1. The junction had 4 bases not matched to a gene; V was cut back by 1 base and J by 2 bases. The CDR3 is 16 amino acids. Looked up from germline, CDR1 is LGHNA and CDR2 is YNFKEQ.

This chain connects TRBV7-9 to TRBJ1-1, with TRBD1 matching 9 bases. The CDR3 runs 15 residues. CDR1 is SEHNR, CDR2 FQNEAQ, per germline (reference sequence). With V trimmed by 5 bases and J by 7 bases, 11 bases remained unmatched. CDR3 loop: CASSNYGGQGIEAFF. The CDR3 region has the DNA TGTGCCAGCAGCAATTACGGCGGACAGGGGATTGAAGCTTTCTTT.

The V call is TRBV5-1, the J call TRBJ2-5; possible D gene TRBD2, 6 bases. The CDR3 extends over 14 amino acids. CDR1 is SGHRS and CDR2 is YFSETQ in the germline V gene. Trimming stripped 0 bases from V and 5 bases from J, with 11 bases between. In DNA form, the CDR3 reads TGCGCCAGCAGCTTGGCTAGCGCACGGGAGACCCAGTACTTC. It translates to CASSLASARETQYF.

This clonotype showed up just once. V gene TRBV2 combines with J gene TRBJ2-6; D not certain. The CDR3 sequence is 15 residues long. The germline gives CDR1 SNHLY, CDR2 FYNNEI. The V and J ends lost 6 bases and 2 bases respectively, with 11 bases between them. The CDR3 DNA is TGTGCCAGCAGCGTGACGCGGACTGGGGCCAACGTCCTGACTTTC. As protein: CASSVTRTGANVLTF.

The chain uses TRBV24-1 and TRBJ2-2; 7 bases match TRBD1. The V gene's germline CDR1 is KGHDR and CDR2 SFDVKD. With V trimmed by 3 bases and J by 8 bases, 11 bases remained unmatched. CDR3 length equals 16 residues. Written as DNA, the CDR3 is TGTGCCACCAGTGATCCCTCGTGGACAGGTTCTGGGGAGCTGTTTTTT. The encoded protein is CATSDPSWTGSGELFF.

This chain links TRBV20-1 with TRBJ2-7; a weak D match, TRBD2 (7 bases). The germline gives CDR1 DFQATT, CDR2 SNEGSKA (reference sequence). V was pared by 6 bases and J by 1 base, with 19 bases between. This CDR3 is 15 amino acids long. The CDR3 DNA reads TGCAGTGCCATAGTGGCGGGGGCCGGATCCTACGAGCAGTACTTC. Translation gives CSAIVAGAGSYEQYF.

The sample holds many counts of this clonotype. V usage is TRBV7-9 and J usage is TRBJ1-1, with no clear D. This CDR3 is built from 11 residues. Trimming took 5 bases from V and 8 from J, leaving 9 bases between them. Germline V CDR1 and CDR2: SEHNR, FQNEAQ (reference sequence). The CDR3 DNA reads TGTGCCAGCAGCCCAGCCATCGAAGCTTTCTTT. Protein: CASSPAIEAFF.

The chain links TRBV29-1 to TRBJ1-2; 11 nucleotides agree with TRBD1. The V and J ends lost 5 bases and 3 bases, in that order; junction bases with no gene match: 8. CDR1 and CDR2 (germline): SQVTM, ANQGSEA. The CDR3 contains 15 residues. As DNA, the CDR3 is TGCAGCGTTCTTACACTGGGACAGGGGGACTATGGCTACACCTTC. Residues: CSVLTLGQGDYGYTF.

The chain joins TRBV11-3 to TRBJ2-5; 11 nucleotides match TRBD2. V lost 4 bases to trimming and J lost 4 bases; unmatched junction nucleotides: 11. The germline CDR1 and CDR2 sequences are SGHNT and YENEEA. The CDR3 extends over 17 amino acids. The CDR3 spells CASSSPTSGTRAETQYF. CDR3 bases: TGTGCCAGCAGCTCCCCGACTAGCGGGACCCGGGCAGAGACCCAGTACTTC.

To note about this clonotype: As the CDR3 is not closed by the conserved phenylalanine or tryptophan, this likely results from a read error. The genes are TRBV7-9 and TRBJ1-2; D not certain. Germline CDR1 and CDR2: SEHNR and FQNEAQ (reference sequence). V was trimmed by 8 bases and J by 8 bases, leaving 12 bases between them. The CDR3 has 11 residues. CDR3 residues: CASAGSEGYTS. CDR3 sequence (DNA): TGTGCCAGCGCCGGCTCGGAAGGCTACACCTCC.

This chain links TRBV20-1 with TRBJ1-1, with D tentatively TRBD1 (6 bases). Between the trimmed V and J ends, which lost 1 base and 4 bases, there was a span of 19 bases. The CDR3 is made up of 16 amino acids. From germline, CDR1 is DFQATT and CDR2 SNEGSKA (reference sequence). The chain's CDR3 is CSARGQGKVTGTEAFF. In DNA, the CDR3 is TGCAGTGCTAGAGGCCAGGGGAAGGTTACGGGCACTGAAGCTTTCTTT.

J is TRBJ2-5 and V is TRBV9; 7 bases are a match to TRBD2. The CDR3 covers 16 residues. Germline loops: CDR1 SGDLS, CDR2 YYNGEE. Trimming removed 2 bases from V and 5 bases from J; junction bases left unmatched: 12. CDR3 sequence: CASSVKAGSYLETQYF. The CDR3 DNA reads TGTGCCAGCAGCGTTAAAGCGGGGTCCTACTTGGAGACCCAGTACTTC.

The rearrangement uses TRBV19 and TRBJ1-5; D possibly corresponds to TRBD1 (6 bases). The length of the CDR3 is 16 residues. Germline V lookup: CDR1 LNHDA, CDR2 SQIVND (reference sequence). The V gene lost 3 bases and the J gene lost 7 bases, with 19 bases spanning the gap. The CDR3 sequence: CASSIGLPGAGQPQHF. CDR3 nucleotide sequence: TGTGCCAGTAGTATTGGGCTCCCGGGGGCCGGACAGCCCCAGCATTTT. The whole variable domain, filled in from reference TRBV19 and TRBJ1-5, reads DGGITQSPKYLFRKEGQNVTLSCEQNLNHDAMYWYRQDPGQGLRLIYYSQIVNDFQKGDIAEGYSVSREKKESFPLTVTSAQKNPTAFYLCASSIGLPGAGQPQHFGDGTRLSIL.

This clonotype came up once. A much larger clone lies one base from this, so it may be a read error. This chain uses TRBV11-1 with TRBJ2-1; D is tentatively TRBD1 or TRBD2 (5 bases each). The V gene's germline CDR1 is SGHAT and CDR2 FQDESV (reference sequence). The CDR3 is made up of 15 amino acids. In DNA form, the CDR3 reads TGTGCCAGCAGCCGGGACCTCAGCTCCTACAATCAGCAGTTCTTC. It translates to CASSRDLSSYNQQFF.

This clonotype appeared many times. This chain joins TRBV6-1 and TRBJ2-3; 11 bases align to TRBD1. The germline V gene encodes CDR1 MNHNS and CDR2 SASEGT. This CDR3 has 15 residues. The V and J ends lost 1 base and 4 bases, in that order; junction bases with no gene match: 1. This CDR3 reads CASSEGGQGADTQYF. The CDR3 DNA sequence: TGTGCCAGCAGTGAAGGGGGACAGGGGGCAGATACGCAGTATTTT.

The chain links TRBV9 to TRBJ2-7, with no clear D. The CDR3 is 13 amino acids. CDR1 SGDLS and CDR2 YYNGEE come from the germline V gene. V was shortened by 0 bases and J by 3 bases, with 7 bases between the two germline ends. The CDR3 reads CASSVGDDYEQYF. The CDR3 DNA sequence: TGTGCCAGCAGCGTAGGAGACGACTACGAGCAGTACTTC.

This clonotype appeared many times. The chain combines TRBV5-5 with TRBJ2-1, with TRBD2 matching 11 bases. Per the germline V gene, CDR1 is SGHKS and CDR2 is YYEKEE (reference sequence). The trim removed 4 bases at V and 0 bases at J, leaving 6 bases unmatched. CDR3 size: 17 residues. CDR3 in amino acids: CASSILLAGDSYNEQFF. The CDR3 DNA follows: TGTGCCAGCAGCATCCTACTAGCGGGAGACTCCTACAATGAGCAGTTCTTC.

This clonotype has ten or more counts. The genes are TRBV7-9 and TRBJ1-4, with 9 bases identical to TRBD1. Unmatched junction bases numbered 11, after V lost 4 bases and J lost 8 bases. The CDR3 spans 16 residues. CDR1 is SEHNR, CDR2 FQNEAQ, per germline (reference sequence). The CDR3 DNA follows: TGTGCCAGCAGCTCCGCCCGAACAGGGGGCTGGGAAAAACTGTTTTTT. Amino acids: CASSSARTGGWEKLFF. Supplemented by reference TRBV7-9 and TRBJ1-4, the full variable domain reads DTGVSQNPRHKITKRGQNVTFRCDPISEHNRLYWYRQTLGQGPEFLTYFQNEAQLEKSRLLSDRFSAERPKGSFSTLEIQRTEQGDSAMYLCASSSARTGGWEKLFFGSGTQLSVL.

The chain employs TRBV12-3 or TRBV12-4 and TRBJ1-4, with TRBD1 matching over 8 bases. The V gene end was trimmed by 6 bases and the J gene end by 7 bases; junction bases not matched to a gene: 7. The CDR3 covers 14 residues. CDR3 amino acids: CASRLTGVVEKLFF. CDR3 nucleotides: TGTGCCAGCAGGTTGACAGGGGTCGTTGAAAAACTGTTTTTT.

The CDR3 spells CATSSLALRGTGFDEQFF. The CDR3 DNA follows: TGTGCCACCAGCAGCTTAGCTCTTAGAGGGACCGGGTTCGATGAGCAGTTCTTC. The rearrangement links TRBV15 to TRBJ2-1; perhaps D is TRBD1 or TRBD2 (5 bases each). The CDR3 is 18 amino acids. V lost 3 bases to trimming and J lost 8 bases, with 26 bases between them. CDR1 is LNHNV, CDR2 YYDKDF, per germline (reference sequence).